This TCR beta chain was profiled in a study of post-analysis software for immune sequencing data. On the study more broadly: Relapsing-remitting, secondary progressive and progressive-relapsing forms of multiple sclerosis all featured among disease courses.

With respect to this clonotype: As yet, its antigen is unknown.

Unique molecular identifiers featured in each of the TCR beta cDNA libraries. TCRdb fed the PCR reads into MiXCR, producing one record per CDR3 protein. The sample carries approximately 660,000 distinct CDR3 sequences, 59% recorded once. Study results and limitations: Same-batch preparations were strongly co-clustered by F measure. Significantly lower normalized Chao1 diversity was found in patients with multiple sclerosis relative to controls. There were about five TRBV segments more frequent in patients than controls, and TRBV5-6, TRBV5-1 and TRBV20-1 were among them.

Germline CDR1 and CDR2: LNHDA and SQIVND (reference sequence). The CDR3 has 14 residues. V was cut by 3 bases and J by 6 bases, with 14 bases left in between. Input material: blood. The sequence was obtained from a girl aged 2-10 years with multiple sclerosis. The V and J genes are TRBV19 and TRBJ1-2, with D perhaps matching TRBD1 (6 bases). The CDR3 coding sequence is TGTGCCAGTAGTATGGGGACCAGGGGTGATGGCTACACCTTC. It translates to CASSMGTRGDGYTF.